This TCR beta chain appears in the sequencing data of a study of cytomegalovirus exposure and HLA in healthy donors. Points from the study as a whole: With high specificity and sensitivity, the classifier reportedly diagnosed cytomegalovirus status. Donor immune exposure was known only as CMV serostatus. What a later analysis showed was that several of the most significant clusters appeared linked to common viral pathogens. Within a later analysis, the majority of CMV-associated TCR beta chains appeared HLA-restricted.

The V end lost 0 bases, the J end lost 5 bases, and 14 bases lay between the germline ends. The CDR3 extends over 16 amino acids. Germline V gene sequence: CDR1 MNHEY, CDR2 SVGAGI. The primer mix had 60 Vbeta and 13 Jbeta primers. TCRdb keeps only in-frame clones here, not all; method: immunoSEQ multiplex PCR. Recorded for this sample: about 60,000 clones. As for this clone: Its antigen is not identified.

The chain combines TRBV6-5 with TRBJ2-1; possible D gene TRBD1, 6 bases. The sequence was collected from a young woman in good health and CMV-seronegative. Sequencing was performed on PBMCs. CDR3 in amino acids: CASSYSAGEINNEQFF. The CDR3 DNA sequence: TGTGCCAGCAGTTACTCGGCAGGGGAAATAAACAATGAGCAGTTCTTC.